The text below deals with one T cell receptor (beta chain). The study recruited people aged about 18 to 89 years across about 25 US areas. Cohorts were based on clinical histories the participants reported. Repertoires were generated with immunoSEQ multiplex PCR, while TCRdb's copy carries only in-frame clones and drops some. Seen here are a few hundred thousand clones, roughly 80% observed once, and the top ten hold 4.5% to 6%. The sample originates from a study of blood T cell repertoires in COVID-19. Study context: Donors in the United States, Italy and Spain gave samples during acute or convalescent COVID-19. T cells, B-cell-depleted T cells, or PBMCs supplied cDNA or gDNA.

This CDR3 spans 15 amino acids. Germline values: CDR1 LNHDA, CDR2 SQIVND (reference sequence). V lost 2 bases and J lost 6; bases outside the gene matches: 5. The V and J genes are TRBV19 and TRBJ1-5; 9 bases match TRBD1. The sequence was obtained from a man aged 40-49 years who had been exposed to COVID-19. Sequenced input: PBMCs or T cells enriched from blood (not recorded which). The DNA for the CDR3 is TGTGCCAGTAGTATAAGGGGACAGGGTTTTCAGCCCCAGCATTTT. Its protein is CASSIRGQGFQPQHF.